The sequence of this T cell receptor (beta chain) was determined in a study of T cells in Graves' hyperthyroidism and ophthalmopathy (dated by TCRdb to the late 2010s). About the investigation overall: To identify distinguishing TCR V-J signatures, a discovery cohort of about a hundred patients was used, comprising 40 to 45 with Graves' ophthalmopathy and about 59 with stable Graves' hyperthyroidism. Whether ophthalmopathy could be predicted prospectively was tested in an independent validation cohort made up of under 20 hyperthyroidism patients plus 17 patients who later progressed to ophthalmopathy. The roughly 100 discovery patients were randomly divided into training and test sets at a 7:3 ratio. In over five Graves' hyperthyroidism patients, the study also compared T-cell repertoires from thyroid tissue with T-cell repertoires from blood. Following sampling, methimazole starting at 30 mg daily was given to hyperthyroidism patients, and high-dose intravenous methylprednisolone was given to ophthalmopathy patients. According to the paper, TCR Vbeta CDR3 sequencing was carried out on 135 peripheral blood samples, which came from fewer than 50 ophthalmopathy, approximately 78 hyperthyroidism and roughly 17 progressor patients. Results and caveats for the whole study, not just this receptor: Sample size was not statistically predetermined, and investigators were not blinded to group allocation. A 13 V-J signature model separated ophthalmopathy from stable hyperthyroidism, with roughly 88% sensitivity and 81% to 82% specificity in cross-validation and 80%/75% in testing. In validation, progression to ophthalmopathy was predicted by the model with around 70% sensitivity and 72% to 85% specificity, a median of approximately 6.5 months before onset. Most expanded thyroid clonotypes (frequency above 0.001) were also found in blood, which suggests that blood repertoires may mirror thyroid immune responses.

Stable Graves' hyperthyroidism was defined as the absence of progression to ophthalmopathy over 18 months of follow-up. The hyperthyroidism patients were between 18 and 65 years old and newly diagnosed, with a disease duration of less than 2 months. Any patient with an uncontrolled infection, another autoimmune disease, pregnancy or lactation was excluded. Clinical symptoms, serum thyroxine and TRAb, thyroid ultrasound, and orbital computed tomography formed the basis for the diagnoses. Trizol reagent was used to extract total RNA, and RNA quality was then checked on an Agilent 2100 Bioanalyzer. Amplification of TCR beta CDR3 regions was carried out from RNA transcripts. The first round of RT-PCR for the TCR CDR3 was performed with the HTBI primer set and the Qiagen OneStep RT-PCR kit. Libraries were constructed in a second round of multiplex PCR, after which size selection and purification were performed. The libraries were sequenced on an Illumina HiSeq2000 using paired-end 100 bp reads. The published analysis was carried out like this. SOAPnuke was used to process the raw data, removing reads that contained adapters or uncalled bases, had a mean Phred below 15, or lacked an exact match to the constant primer or identifier. High-quality paired reads were merged using COPE v1.2.5, and each unique nucleotide sequence was defined as a clonotype. Clonotypes were aligned to IMGT TRBV, TRBD and TRBJ reference segments using MiTCR v1.1. The analysis was restricted to V-J combinations with a frequency above 0.0001, which together covered 99% to 99.2% of the repertoires. A TCS score was defined as the ratio between F50 (clonal expansion) and ExV (chaos), using BLOSUM62-based TCRdist between CDR3 peptides within each V-J. Welch's t-statistics and random forest reduced around 520 V-J features to 13, which were used in a naive Bayes classifier (R e1071). Thyroid-blood repertoire similarity was quantified with the Morisita-Horn index. Using fastp at Q25 and MiXCR, TCRdb reprocessed the public reads and kept productive beta chains. Rows matching on CDR3 protein sequence are summarized as one entry with the most common DNA and genes. It is TCRdb's table, rather than the study itself, that gives the V and J calls and clone size. The table for this sample lists fewer than 750,000 distinct CDR3 sequences; about 43% of them were counted only once. Of the sample, more than 7% is held by the ten largest clones.

This clonotype was counted at least ten times. Its antigen target is currently unknown. Within one base of it there is no much larger clone, and no base qualities were kept. The CDR3 starts with the cysteine, ends with the phenylalanine, and has 15 residues. Only CDR3 DNA is held: 45 bases, read in frame from base 1. Trimming removed 5 bases from V and 6 bases from J, leaving 17 bases between the germline ends. The sequence links TRBV12-3 or TRBV12-4 to TRBJ1-5; the D gene is unclear. The sample consisted of peripheral blood or thyroid tissue (not recorded which). This clonotype originated in a woman between 18 and 29 years old with Graves' hyperthyroidism. The CDR3 reads CASSLLGLSGQPQHF. The sequenced DNA: TGTGCCAGCAGTCTTCTCGGGTTATCTGGTCAGCCCCAGCATTTT.